Listed here are 23 T cell receptor beta chains from one sample, sequenced in a study of T-cell reconstitution after alpha-beta-depleted transplantation in children (dated by TCRdb to the mid-2010s). Libraries were constructed by PCR. Reads for this sample came from an Illumina HiSeq 2500. TCR library preparation used molecular barcoding, with unique molecular identifiers applied to normalize quantification of the TCRbeta repertoire. Through fastp at Q25 and MiXCR, TCRdb rebuilt clones from the public reads, retaining in-frame beta chains. Under each unique CDR3 protein, matching rows form one entry showing the most common genes and DNA. Present in this sample are about 610,000 distinct CDR3 sequences, approximately 10% of which were seen just once. The leading ten clones occupy less than 5% of the sample. The sample in question was PBMCs from the stem cell graft donor, obtained from the stem cell graft. The receptors come from a human donor who donated a stem cell graft to a child with acute myeloid leukemia.

Only a few counts were recorded for this clonotype. This chain links TRBV12-3 or TRBV12-4 with TRBJ2-3; D may correspond to TRBD1 or TRBD2 (5 bases each). This CDR3 contains 16 residues. V lost 6 bases and J 2 bases, leaving 18 bases between the germline ends. This CDR3 reads CASRSYGTGNTDTQYF. The CDR3 nucleotides read TGTGCCAGCAGGTCCTATGGGACGGGGAACACAGATACGCAGTATTTT.

This clonotype was detected only a few times. The chain employs TRBV6-5 and TRBJ2-3, with D hard to call. There are 16 residues in the CDR3. Per germline, CDR1 MNHEY and CDR2 SVGAGI. Trimming shortened V by 4 bases and J by 0 bases, and 14 bases separated the two germline ends. Here the CDR3 DNA reads TGTGCCAGCAGTTCGGCCCGGCTAGGGAGCACAGATACGCAGTATTTT. This translates into CASSSARLGSTDTQYF.

This clonotype was observed a handful of times. This chain joins TRBV12-3 or TRBV12-4 and TRBJ1-5, with D possibly matching TRBD1 (5 bases). V lost 5 bases and J 0 bases, leaving 8 bases between the germline ends. This CDR3 is 14 amino acids long. CDR3: CASSRQPSNQPQHF. Written as DNA, the CDR3 is TGTGCCAGCAGTCGACAGCCTAGCAATCAGCCCCAGCATTTT.

The rearrangement uses TRBV18 and TRBJ2-5; D not certain. The CDR3 loop spans 17 amino acids. Germline V gene lookup returns CDR1 KGHSH and CDR2 LQKENI. Between the trimmed V and J ends, which lost 1 base and 1 base, there was a span of 16 bases. The CDR3 DNA follows: TGTGCCAGCTCACCACAATCTCTTAGACTCCCCCAAGAGACCCAGTACTTC. Its translation: CASSPQSLRLPQETQYF.

The chain has TRBV15 and TRBJ1-6; D not certain. The V and J ends lost 1 base and 6 bases respectively, with 4 bases between them. The CDR3 spans 13 residues. Germline loops: CDR1 LNHNV, CDR2 YYDKDF (reference sequence). The DNA of the CDR3 is TGTGCCACCAGCAGAGCGAGTAATTCACCCCTCCACTTT. This gives the protein CATSRASNSPLHF.

The rearrangement uses TRBV11-1 and TRBJ2-2; unclear D gene. Germline CDR1 and CDR2: SGHAT and FQDESV (reference sequence). This CDR3 comprises 12 residues. V shed 7 bases and J shed 5 bases, with 8 bases lying between them. The CDR3 DNA sequence: TGTGCCAGCACCTCAAGGACCGGGGAGCTGTTTTTT. As protein: CASTSRTGELFF.

The CDR3 loop is CASSLVAGGPSTHTDTQYF. The CDR3 DNA reads TGCGCCAGCAGCTTGGTGGCGGGAGGGCCCTCCACACACACAGATACGCAGTATTTT. The chain links TRBV5-1 to TRBJ2-3; the match to TRBD2 covers 9 bases. The CDR3 is 19 amino acids. CDR1 and CDR2 (germline): SGHRS, YFSETQ. Trimming at V came to 0 bases and at J to 2 bases, leaving 13 bases not matched to a gene. The complete variable domain, with remaining parts taken from reference TRBV5-1 and TRBJ2-3, reads KAGVTQTPRYLIKTRGQQVTLSCSPISGHRSVSWYQQTPGQGLQFLFEYFSETQRNKGNFPGRFSGRQFSNSRSEMNVSTLELGDSALYLCASSLVAGGPSTHTDTQYFGPGTRLTVL.

The table lists this clonotype with many counts. The genes are TRBV5-1 and TRBJ1-2; tentatively, D is TRBD1 (5 bases). CDR1 and CDR2 (germline): SGHRS, YFSETQ. The CDR3 extends over 13 amino acids. V lost 2 bases and J 6 bases, leaving 11 bases between the germline ends. The CDR3 sequence: CASSLQDGHGYTF. The CDR3 DNA is TGCGCCAGCAGCTTACAGGATGGGCATGGCTACACCTTC.

This clonotype has a count of ten or more. The genes are TRBV28 and TRBJ2-4; maybe TRBD2 (5 bases). The V gene's germline CDR1 is MDHEN and CDR2 SYDVKM. CDR3 length: 12 amino acids. V lost 6 bases to trimming and J lost 4 bases, with 7 bases between them. The CDR3 region is CASRTGKNIQYF. DNA of the CDR3: TGTGCCAGCAGGACGGGGAAAAACATTCAGTACTTC.

J is TRBJ1-1 and V is TRBV29-1; D is perhaps TRBD1 (6 bases). In germline, CDR1 is SQVTM, CDR2 ANQGSEA. The CDR3 spans 13 residues. Deletions cut 7 bases from V and 7 bases from J, with 19 bases between. The DNA of the CDR3 is TGCAGCGGGAGGACAGCCCTAACAGGTGAAGCTTTCTTT. Protein: CSGRTALTGEAFF.

Many counts were recorded for this clonotype. The chain has TRBV20-1 and TRBJ2-1, with 10 nucleotides matching TRBD2. The germline V gene encodes CDR1 DFQATT and CDR2 SNEGSKA (reference sequence). The CDR3 length is 16 residues. V lost 2 bases, J lost 5 bases, and 9 bases stayed unmatched. The CDR3 DNA sequence: TGCAGTGCTAGACCTATACCGGGACTAGCGAACAATGAGCAGTTCTTC. It yields the protein CSARPIPGLANNEQFF.

As DNA, the CDR3 is TGTGCCAGCAGTGTCCGCGGGACAGGGGGTAATCAGCCCCAGCATTTT. Its translation: CASSVRGTGGNQPQHF. V is TRBV12-3 or TRBV12-4 and J is TRBJ1-5, with 11 bases fitting TRBD1. The CDR3 has 16 amino acids. The trim removed 5 bases at V and 4 bases at J, leaving 7 bases unmatched.

The rearrangement links TRBV15 to TRBJ2-5, with D possibly being TRBD2 (6 bases). V lost 4 bases, J lost 5 bases, and 8 bases lay in between. Germline V gene sequence: CDR1 LNHNV, CDR2 YYDKDF (reference sequence). This CDR3 region has 12 residues. The DNA for the CDR3 is TGTGCCACCAGCAAGGGAGGTGAGACCCAGTACTTC. It is translated as CATSKGGETQYF.

This sequence joins TRBV29-1 and TRBJ2-2; unclear D gene. Trimming shortened V by 3 bases and J by 5 bases, and 10 bases separated the two germline ends. The CDR3 is made up of 13 amino acids. CDR1 and CDR2 from the germline V gene are SQVTM and ANQGSEA. For the CDR3, the DNA is TGCAGCGTTGATAAGGGAAAGACCGGGGAGCTGTTTTTT. Protein sequence: CSVDKGKTGELFF.

The chain recombines TRBV4-3 with TRBJ2-2, with D unresolved. The CDR3 length is 15 residues. From germline, CDR1 is LGHNA and CDR2 YSLEER. The germline V and J ends were trimmed by 0 bases and 6 bases, with 11 bases remaining between them. CDR3 coding DNA: TGCGCCAGCAGCCAAGATCCGTGGGTCCCCGGGGAGCTGTTTTTT. Its protein product is CASSQDPWVPGELFF.

This clonotype was seen at least ten times. The chain links TRBV9 to TRBJ2-3; possible D gene TRBD2, 6 bases. The germline V gene encodes CDR1 SGDLS and CDR2 YYNGEE. V was shortened by 4 bases and J by 5 bases, with 17 bases between the two germline ends. The CDR3 is 15 amino acids. This CDR3 reads CASSTRTTERDTQYF. DNA of the CDR3: TGTGCCAGCAGCACCCGGACTACTGAACGAGATACGCAGTATTTT.

This clonotype was detected a few times. V and J are TRBV28 and TRBJ1-6; D perhaps matches TRBD1 (5 bases). The CDR3 has 17 amino acids. V dropped 3 bases and J dropped 7 bases, with 19 bases sitting between them. Germline CDR1 reads MDHEN; CDR2 reads SYDVKM. In DNA form, the CDR3 reads TGTGCCAGCAGTTTGACCAGGGCTATAAGGGGAAATTCACCCCTCCACTTT. Translating it yields CASSLTRAIRGNSPLHF.

At least ten counts were recorded for this clonotype. The chain couples TRBV7-9 to TRBJ2-5; D might be TRBD1 or TRBD2, each matching 5 bases. Germline CDR1 reads SEHNR; CDR2 reads FQNEAQ (reference sequence). V was shortened by 1 base and J by 5 bases, with 11 bases between the two germline ends. The CDR3 has 14 residues. In DNA form, the CDR3 reads TGTGCCAGCAGCTTAGAGGGACGTGGGGAGACCCAGTACTTC. Encoded protein: CASSLEGRGETQYF.

This clonotype has at least ten counts. The chain links TRBV20-1 to TRBJ2-1; no firm D call. Germline CDR1 is DFQATT and CDR2 is SNEGSKA (reference sequence). This CDR3 contains 15 residues. Trimming pared 1 base from V and 4 bases from J, leaving 14 bases between. CDR3 nucleotides: TGCAGTGCTAGAGCTCTCCTTCGATTATACAATGAGCAGTTCTTC. It specifies CSARALLRLYNEQFF.

This rearrangement joins TRBV6-1 to TRBJ1-5, with 10 bases aligning to TRBD1. The CDR3 totals 16 residues. The V and J ends lost 5 bases and 1 base, in that order; junction bases with no gene match: 5. Germline CDR1 is MNHNS and CDR2 is SASEGT. This CDR3 reads CASSQPGQGSNQPQHF. For the CDR3, the DNA is TGTGCCAGCAGTCAACCGGGACAGGGGAGCAATCAGCCCCAGCATTTT.

V gene TRBV20-1 combines with J gene TRBJ2-7, with a possible D match to TRBD2 (6 bases). Looked up from germline, CDR1 is DFQATT and CDR2 is SNEGSKA (reference sequence). Between the trimmed V and J ends, which lost 5 bases and 3 bases, there was a span of 17 bases. The CDR3 covers 14 residues. CDR3 in DNA: TGCAGTGCTGGGCTCGCGGGACTCCTCTACGAGCAGTACTTC. As protein: CSAGLAGLLYEQYF.

The V gene is TRBV25-1, the J gene TRBJ2-7, with 9 positions matching TRBD1. The CDR3 totals 14 residues. Germline V gene lookup returns CDR1 MGHDK and CDR2 SYGVNS. Losses at the gene ends were 6 bases for V and 5 bases for J; bases not matched to a gene: 8. The CDR3, as DNA: TGTGCCAGCAGAGAGAGAACAGGGGGCAACGAGCAGTACTTC. Translated, it gives CASRERTGGNEQYF.

The chain is built from TRBV12-3 or TRBV12-4 and TRBJ2-7, with D possibly matching TRBD1 (5 bases). Trimming took 5 bases from V and 3 from J, leaving 8 bases between them. The CDR3 consists of 12 residues. The CDR3 is CASSGAVYEQYF. In DNA form, the CDR3 reads TGTGCCAGCAGTGGGGCGGTCTACGAGCAGTACTTC.